This TCR beta chain was found in a study of graft-versus-host responses after intestinal transplantation. Study background: All recipients got anti-thymocyte globulin induction, then tacrolimus and steroids for approximately 3 years. Findings and limits, study-wide: Detected in recipient marrow were GvH clones, some of which were first observed in ileum or blood. The study found high graft-versus-host to host-versus-graft clonal ratios in allografts of patients with graft-donor T cell macrochimerism.

This clone was observed a handful of times. At one of its ends the junction is not consistent with the germline gene, which may arise from a read error. The authors plated approximately 200,000 CFSE-labeled responder cells with approximately 200,000 irradiated, violet-dye-labeled stimulator cells. Repertoires were generated with immunoSEQ multiplex PCR, while TCRdb's copy carries only in-frame clones and drops some. This table has under 15,000 clones, more than 30% appearing once. Specimen: alloreactive CD8+ T cells from a mixed lymphocyte reaction culture, collected before intestinal transplant. Sample subset: CFSE-low proliferating T cells sorted from roughly six-day pre-transplant mixed lymphocyte reaction (GvH or HvG direction). The TCR comes from a human patient who received an intestinal transplant.

The CDR3 DNA follows: TGTGCCAGCAGCGCGACTAGCGGGAGAAGGTCAGATACGCAGTATTTT. Its protein is CASSATSGRRSDTQYF. This sequence joins TRBV4-1 and TRBJ2-3; 12 nucleotides match TRBD2. The length of the CDR3 is 16 residues. Germline values: CDR1 MGHRA, CDR2 YSYEKL.